The 23 T cell receptor beta chains presented below share a single source sample, sequenced in a study of technical replicates of blood from a few donors. The data were produced by immunoSEQ multiplex PCR, yet TCRdb's version contains in-frame clones alone and is incomplete. In the table there are nearly 90,000 clones, 95% of which are singletons. The specimen sequenced was T cells isolated from PBMCs. The source is a human donor in good health.

The CDR3 sequence is CASRRSGDYEQYF. CDR3 DNA: TGTGCCAGCCGGCGGTCAGGGGACTACGAGCAGTACTTC. The chain recombines TRBV2 with TRBJ2-7, with D possibly matching TRBD1 (6 bases). The germline CDR1 and CDR2 sequences are SNHLY and FYNNEI. The CDR3 has 13 amino acids. V was clipped by 8 bases and J by 3 bases, with 14 bases between them.

This CDR3 is CASSAGLSEVNEQFF. The CDR3 DNA reads TGTGCCAGCAGCGCGGGACTTAGTGAGGTCAATGAGCAGTTCTTC. V gene TRBV9 combines with J gene TRBJ2-1, with D possibly being TRBD2 (6 bases). The CDR3 covers 15 residues. The V end was cut by 3 bases, the J end by 6 bases, with 16 bases between. Germline CDR1 is SGDLS and CDR2 is YYNGEE.

The chain couples TRBV29-1 to TRBJ2-7, with D possibly matching TRBD2 (6 bases). Per germline, CDR1 SQVTM and CDR2 ANQGSEA. This CDR3 contains 15 residues. The V and J ends lost 0 bases and 2 bases respectively, with 14 bases between them. CDR3: CSVEDTGDGTYEQYF. The CDR3 nucleotides read TGCAGCGTTGAAGATACGGGGGACGGTACCTACGAGCAGTACTTC.

A single count supports this clone. The chain has TRBV5-1 and TRBJ1-2, with D possibly TRBD1 on 6 matching bases. Germline V gives CDR1 SGHRS, CDR2 YFSETQ. V was cut by 0 bases and J by 0 bases, with 6 bases left in between. The CDR3 spans 14 residues. CDR3 loop: CASSLGTANYGYTF. CDR3 bases: TGCGCCAGCAGCTTGGGGACAGCTAACTATGGCTACACCTTC.

The chain combines TRBV6-1 with TRBJ1-1; no clear D gene. The length of the CDR3 is 14 residues. Trimming left V 7 bases short and J 5 bases short, with 17 bases between. Germline lookup yields CDR1 MNHNS and CDR2 SASEGT. The CDR3: CASNDRVPITEAFF. Here the CDR3 DNA reads TGTGCCAGCAATGACCGTGTGCCTATTACTGAAGCTTTCTTT.

The chain recombines TRBV4-2 with TRBJ2-1, with 10 bases that match TRBD2. The CDR3 consists of 16 residues. Germline V gene lookup returns CDR1 LGHNA and CDR2 YNFKEQ. V shed 0 bases and J 8 bases; nucleotides not matched to a gene: 7. The CDR3 is CASSQEGLAGADEQFF. The DNA for the CDR3 is TGTGCCAGCAGCCAAGAAGGGCTAGCGGGAGCTGATGAGCAGTTCTTC.

The chain couples TRBV15 to TRBJ2-7; D remains unclear. CDR3 length equals 13 residues. Germline loops: CDR1 LNHNV, CDR2 YYDKDF (reference sequence). The V and J ends lost 2 bases and 3 bases respectively, with 8 bases between them. This chain's CDR3 is CATSRQVDYEQYF. CDR3 in DNA: TGTGCCACCAGCAGACAGGTCGACTACGAGCAGTACTTC.

V gene TRBV7-2 combines with J gene TRBJ1-2, with 8 bases lining up with TRBD1. The ends lost 5 bases at V and 3 bases at J; junction bases unmatched: 2. This CDR3 has 13 residues. CDR1 is SGHTA and CDR2 is FQGNSA in the germline V gene. The CDR3 protein is CASSVGQDYGYTF. CDR3 in DNA: TGTGCCAGCAGCGTGGGACAGGACTATGGCTACACCTTC.

The chain recombines TRBV6-5 with TRBJ1-1, with D perhaps TRBD1 (6 bases). The length of the CDR3 is 11 residues. Germline V CDR1 and CDR2: MNHEY, SVGAGI. The V end lost 7 bases, the J end lost 9 bases, and 12 bases lay between the germline ends. The CDR3 DNA reads as TGTGCCAGCATGCTAGGACAGAAAGCTTTCTTT. Translation: CASMLGQKAFF.

The chain has TRBV19 and TRBJ2-1; D gene ambiguous. From germline, CDR1 is LNHDA and CDR2 SQIVND (reference sequence). This CDR3 comprises 15 residues. V lost 3 bases and J 1 base, leaving 10 bases between the germline ends. The CDR3: CASSIELFSYNEQFF. The CDR3 DNA sequence: TGTGCCAGTAGTATTGAACTATTTTCCTACAATGAGCAGTTCTTC.

The chain joins TRBV15 to TRBJ2-7; a possible D gene is TRBD2 (5 bases). CDR1 and CDR2 (germline): LNHNV, YYDKDF (reference sequence). Trimming took 5 bases from V and 4 from J, leaving 15 bases between them. The CDR3 runs 14 residues. The CDR3 DNA is TGTGCCACCAGCGAGGGCCCTCGAGGGTACGAGCAGTACTTC. Amino acid sequence: CATSEGPRGYEQYF.

This clone was recorded only once. J is TRBJ1-2 and V is TRBV27, with TRBD1 as a possible D gene (5 bases). This CDR3 region has 15 residues. With 6 bases removed from V and 8 bases from J, the gap between germline ends came to 22 bases. Germline V CDR1 and CDR2: MNHEY, SMNVEV (reference sequence). CDR3 protein: CASRGVGGDLFGYTF. The CDR3 DNA reads as TGTGCCAGCAGGGGGGTGGGGGGTGACTTGTTCGGCTACACCTTC.

CDR3 in amino acids: CASWEGMNTEAFF. The CDR3 region has the DNA TGTGCCAGCTGGGAGGGAATGAACACTGAAGCTTTCTTT. The chain couples TRBV5-5 to TRBJ1-1; D is ambiguous. CDR1 is SGHKS, CDR2 YYEKEE, per germline (reference sequence). The CDR3 is 13 residues long. V was cut by 7 bases and J by 0 bases, with 10 bases left in between.

The gene calls are TRBV7-6 and TRBJ1-5, with 8 nucleotides matching TRBD1. CDR1 and CDR2 (germline): SGHVS, FNYEAQ. V shed 5 bases, J shed 4 bases, and the junction held 4 bases outside the gene matches. The CDR3 is 14 amino acids. The CDR3 DNA reads TGTGCCAGCAGCCTTGACAGGGGAAATCAGCCCCAGCATTTT. It is translated as CASSLDRGNQPQHF.

This clone occurred once. The chain couples TRBV5-1 to TRBJ2-3; 7 nucleotides align to TRBD2. Trimming took 1 base from V and 1 from J; bases not matched to a gene: 6. Germline CDR1 and CDR2: SGHRS and YFSETQ. CDR3 length: 16 residues. The CDR3 here is CASSLSGREGTDTQYF. The CDR3 coding sequence is TGCGCCAGCAGCTTGTCTGGGAGGGAGGGCACAGATACGCAGTATTTT. Based on the CDR3 plus reference TRBV5-1 and TRBJ2-3, the full variable domain is KAGVTQTPRYLIKTRGQQVTLSCSPISGHRSVSWYQQTPGQGLQFLFEYFSETQRNKGNFPGRFSGRQFSNSRSEMNVSTLELGDSALYLCASSLSGREGTDTQYFGPGTRLTVL.

V is TRBV29-1 and J is TRBJ2-1, with TRBD2 matching 8 bases. This CDR3 has 13 amino acids. CDR1 and CDR2 from the germline V gene are SQVTM and ANQGSEA. The CDR3 region is CSSRKREHNEQFF. In DNA form, the CDR3 reads TGCTCCTCAAGGAAGCGGGAGCACAATGAGCAGTTCTTC.

This clone was seen a single time. This chain links TRBV6-5 with TRBJ2-7, with a possible D match to TRBD2 (5 bases). The V end lost 2 bases, the J end lost 4 bases, and 12 bases lay between the germline ends. CDR3 size: 14 residues. Germline CDR1 and CDR2: MNHEY and SVGAGI. This CDR3 is CASSYVGSGYEQYF. CDR3 coding DNA: TGTGCCAGCAGTTACGTAGGGAGTGGGTACGAGCAGTACTTC.

The V call is TRBV29-1, the J call TRBJ1-2; tentative D call: TRBD1 (5 bases). This CDR3 spans 12 amino acids. Between the trimmed V and J ends, which lost 7 bases and 3 bases, there was a span of 12 bases. The germline gives CDR1 SQVTM, CDR2 ANQGSEA. This chain's CDR3 is CSARGTYYGYTF. The CDR3 DNA follows: TGCAGCGCCAGAGGGACTTACTATGGCTACACCTTC.

This chain uses TRBV11-2 with TRBJ1-4, with D unclear. V shed 2 bases and J shed 4 bases, with 14 bases lying between them. CDR1 SGHAT and CDR2 FQNNGV come from the germline V gene. This CDR3 contains 16 residues. CDR3 sequence: CASSLPLTTFNEKLFF. The DNA for the CDR3 is TGTGCCAGCAGCTTACCCCTGACAACCTTTAATGAAAAACTGTTTTTT.

The chain combines TRBV5-1 with TRBJ1-5, with a tentative D call TRBD1 (5 bases). V was pared by 0 bases and J by 5 bases, with 9 bases between. Germline V lookup: CDR1 SGHRS, CDR2 YFSETQ. This CDR3 has 14 amino acids. CDR3 sequence reads: CASSLVSRDQPQHF. CDR3 DNA sequence: TGCGCCAGCAGCTTGGTGAGCAGGGATCAGCCCCAGCATTTT.

V gene TRBV5-1 combines with J gene TRBJ1-1; D uncertain. The V gene's germline CDR1 is SGHRS and CDR2 YFSETQ. The germline V and J ends were trimmed by 0 bases and 6 bases, with 9 bases remaining between them. The CDR3 totals 13 residues. CDR3 in DNA: TGCGCCAGCAGCTTGGGAGGAAGCCCTGAAGCTTTCTTT. This sequence encodes CASSLGGSPEAFF.

V usage is TRBV5-1 and J usage is TRBJ1-1; 7 nucleotides align to TRBD1. There are 13 residues in the CDR3. Trimming removed 2 bases from V and 5 bases from J; junction bases left unmatched: 3. Germline V gives CDR1 SGHRS, CDR2 YFSETQ. The CDR3 DNA reads TGCGCCAGCAGCTTATCGGGACAGACTGAAGCTTTCTTT. Its protein product is CASSLSGQTEAFF.

The chain has TRBV15 and TRBJ2-7, with no clear D. Per the germline V gene, CDR1 is LNHNV and CDR2 is YYDKDF (reference sequence). The germline V and J ends were trimmed by 7 bases and 0 bases, with 10 bases remaining between them. The CDR3 is 13 amino acids. Here the CDR3 reads CATKVQNSYEQYF. CDR3 nucleotides: TGTGCCACCAAGGTACAGAACTCCTACGAGCAGTACTTC.